This record concerns one T cell receptor (beta chain) sequence. Antigen: not known. This entry is derived from a study of OX40 agonist ivuxolimab in advanced cancers. General observations from the study: Doses of 0.1 to 3.0 mg/kg were accompanied by clonal expansion of CD4+ and CD8+ blood T cells by week 6.

Data came from immunoSEQ multiplex PCR; TCRdb stores just in-frame clones and leaves some out. The data show fewer than 85,000 clones, about three quarters seen once. Source: CD4+ or CD8+ T cells sorted from blood, taken in a trial of the OX40 agonist ivuxolimab. This clonotype was obtained from an adult with an advanced solid tumor such as melanoma, head and neck, liver or kidney cancer.

The CDR3, as DNA: TGCGCCAGCAGCCAACCTATACAGGGGACCACTGAAGCTTTCTTT. Protein: CASSQPIQGTTEAFF. The V and J genes are TRBV4-1 and TRBJ1-1, with 7 bases lining up with TRBD1. The junction had 7 bases not matched to a gene; V was cut back by 2 bases and J by 4 bases. The CDR3 contains 15 residues. In germline, CDR1 is MGHRA, CDR2 YSYEKL.